Given below is one T cell receptor beta chain in context. Its antigen is unknown. Unique molecular identifiers were incorporated into the prepared TCRbeta library. TCRdb independently ran MiXCR on the PCR reads; one entry per CDR3 protein. This repertoire shows under 450,000 distinct CDR3 sequences, around 16% found once; its top ten account for roughly 29%. These data come from a study of T-cell reconstitution after alpha-beta-depleted transplantation in children. Study conclusions and caveats: T-cell counts and diversity were attributed mostly to newly produced T cells one year after transplant.

Germline assignment: CDR1 SGHRS and CDR2 YFSETQ. The CDR3 contains 13 residues. V lost 4 bases, J lost 2 bases, and 8 bases lay in between. Source: PBMCs, mostly from graft donor cells, taken 360 days after TCRalphabeta/CD19-depleted stem cell transplant. The sequence was obtained from a boy under two years old who had a stem cell transplant for Wiskott-Aldrich syndrome, so the T cells may come from the graft donor. The chain has TRBV5-1 and TRBJ2-3, with D uncertain. CDR3 residues: CASSQRATDTQYF. The CDR3 bases are TGCGCCAGCAGCCAGAGAGCCACAGATACGCAGTATTTT.